The rows below give T cell receptor beta chains drawn from one sample of a study of cytomegalovirus exposure and HLA in healthy donors. Sequencing was performed with immunoSEQ multiplex PCR; in TCRdb, only in-frame clones are kept and a portion is missing. The table includes 190,000 or so clones, approximately 83% detected once. The sequencing sample was made of PBMCs. These receptors were collected from a woman aged 18-29 years in good health and CMV-seropositive. Both conserved end residues are part of each CDR3.

v_gene	j_gene	CDR3aa
TRBV7-2	TRBJ2-7	CASSRGLAAYEQYF
TRBV5-1	TRBJ1-1	CASSPQGAMNTEAFF
TRBV7-2	TRBJ2-1	CASSFAGGHNEQFF
TRBV15	TRBJ2-7	CATSRPGGQGHEQYF
TRBV2	TRBJ2-5	CASRKGLAGLQETQYF
TRBV6-1	TRBJ1-6	CASSAFTGGGSGSYNSPLHF
TRBV5-1	TRBJ1-2	CASSPGQGLYGYTF
TRBV4-3	TRBJ1-4	CASSQDGGGVAKLFF
TRBV7-2	TRBJ2-3	CASSLVGRGTPTDTQYF
TRBV2	TRBJ2-3	CASRGGLAASDTQYF
TRBV9	TRBJ1-5	CASSVDGSNQPQHF
TRBV4-1	TRBJ2-7	CASSQGVLAGYEQYF
TRBV4-1	TRBJ2-7	CASSQDIQGRYERYF
TRBV5-1	TRBJ1-4	CASSAGPDRGEKLFF
TRBV9	TRBJ2-3	CASSETGGTDTQYF
TRBV5-6	TRBJ1-3	CASSLGQGGNTIYF
TRBV2	TRBJ2-4	CASSEWGGGDGYGNIQYF
TRBV5-6	TRBJ1-2	CASSFGLDRIYGYTF
TRBV5-5	TRBJ2-7	CASSPGIEQYF
TRBV2	TRBJ2-5	CASSGQALQETQYF
TRBV29-1	TRBJ2-7	CSVEDEASYEQYF
TRBV9	TRBJ2-3	CASSADSGVGTQYF
TRBV7-9	TRBJ2-3	CASSLGDPGDTQYF
TRBV7-8	TRBJ1-1	CASSSQGSTEAFF
TRBV5-1	TRBJ1-2	CASSLVRGRGYTF
TRBV7-9	TRBJ1-1	CASSLLREKVTEAFF
TRBV4-1	TRBJ2-7	CASSQETSGEQYF
TRBV13	TRBJ2-7	CASSLGRSYEQYF
TRBV11-2	TRBJ2-7	CASSLSGGPYEQYF
TRBV7-3	TRBJ1-2	CASSLGTPYGYTF
TRBV4-1	TRBJ1-1	CASSQSLQGAPEAFF
TRBV19	TRBJ1-1	CASSRAGNTEAFF
TRBV5-5	TRBJ2-5	CASSLLYQETQYF
TRBV7-6	TRBJ2-3	CASSLWGADTQYF
TRBV7-2	TRBJ2-2	CASSVAGALTGELFF
TRBV5-1	TRBJ1-2	CASRGTGGLDGYTF
TRBV6-5	TRBJ2-1	CASSYGGSGGNEQFF
TRBV5-8	TRBJ1-1	CASSLPGQGLSEAFF
TRBV5-6	TRBJ2-6	CASSLPGPTGANVLTF
TRBV9	TRBJ1-6	CASSVRENNSPLHF
TRBV10-3	TRBJ1-6	CAISSDRTGGNSPLHF
TRBV5-1	TRBJ2-2	CASSPMGAANTGELFF
TRBV2	TRBJ1-6	CASSLTTGTGSPLHF
TRBV27	TRBJ1-1	CASRLHGASGGAFF
TRBV2	TRBJ2-7	CASRSGTGDYEQYF
TRBV5-4	TRBJ1-1	CASSLRGGELTEAFF
TRBV19	TRBJ1-2	CASKQQDNYGYTF
TRBV25-1	TRBJ1-1	CASSDPPGSAFF
TRBV14	TRBJ1-5	CASSQGTGVQPQHF
TRBV5-6	TRBJ2-7	CASSFQGSYEQYF
TRBV29-1	TRBJ1-2	CSYTLGTGAMDGYTF
TRBV5-1	TRBJ1-2	CASSLGQTYGYTF